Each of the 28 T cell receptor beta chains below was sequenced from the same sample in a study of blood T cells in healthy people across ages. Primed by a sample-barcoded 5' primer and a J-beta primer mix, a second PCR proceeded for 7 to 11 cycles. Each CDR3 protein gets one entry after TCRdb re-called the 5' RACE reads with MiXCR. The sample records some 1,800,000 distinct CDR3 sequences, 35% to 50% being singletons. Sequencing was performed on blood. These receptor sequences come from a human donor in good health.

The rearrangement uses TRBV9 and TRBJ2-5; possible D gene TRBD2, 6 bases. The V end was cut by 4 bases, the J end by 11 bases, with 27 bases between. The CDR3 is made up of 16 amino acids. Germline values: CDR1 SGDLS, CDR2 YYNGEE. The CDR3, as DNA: TGTGCCAGCAGCCCCCACCCTAGCGACAGCTCCTACGGGCAGTACTTC. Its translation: CASSPHPSDSSYGQYF.

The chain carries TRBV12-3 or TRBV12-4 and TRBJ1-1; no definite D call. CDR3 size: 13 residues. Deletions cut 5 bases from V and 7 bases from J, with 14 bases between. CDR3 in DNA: TGTGCCAGCAGTACCCGATCCGACGGTGAAGCTTTCTTT. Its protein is CASSTRSDGEAFF.

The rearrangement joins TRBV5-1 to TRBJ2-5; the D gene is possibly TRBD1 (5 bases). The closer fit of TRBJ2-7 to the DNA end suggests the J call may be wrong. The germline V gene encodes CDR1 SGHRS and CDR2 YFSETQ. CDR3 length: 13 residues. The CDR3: CASSDGAGYEQYF. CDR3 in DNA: TGCGCCAGCAGCGACGGCGCAGGGTACGAGCAGTACTTC.

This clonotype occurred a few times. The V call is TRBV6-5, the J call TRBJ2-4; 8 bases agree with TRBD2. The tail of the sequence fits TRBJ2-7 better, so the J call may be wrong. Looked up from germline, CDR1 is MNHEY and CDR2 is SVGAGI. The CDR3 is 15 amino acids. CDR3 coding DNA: TGTGCCAGCAGTTACGGGTCAAGCGGGGGCTACGAGCAGTACTTC. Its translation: CASSYGSSGGYEQYF.

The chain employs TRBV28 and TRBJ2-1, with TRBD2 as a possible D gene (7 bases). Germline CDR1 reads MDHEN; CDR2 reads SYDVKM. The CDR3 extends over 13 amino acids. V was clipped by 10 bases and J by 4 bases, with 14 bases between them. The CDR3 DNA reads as TGTGCCACCCTGCGGGGGCTATACAATGAGCAGTTCTTC. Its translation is CATLRGLYNEQFF.

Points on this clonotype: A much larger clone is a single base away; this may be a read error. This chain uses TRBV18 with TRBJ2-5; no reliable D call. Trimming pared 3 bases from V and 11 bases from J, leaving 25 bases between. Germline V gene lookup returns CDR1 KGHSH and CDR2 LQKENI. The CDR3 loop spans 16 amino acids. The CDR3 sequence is CASSPTNSRQFNEQYF. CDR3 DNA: TGTGCCAGCTCACCCACGAATTCTAGGCAGTTCAATGAGCAGTACTTC.

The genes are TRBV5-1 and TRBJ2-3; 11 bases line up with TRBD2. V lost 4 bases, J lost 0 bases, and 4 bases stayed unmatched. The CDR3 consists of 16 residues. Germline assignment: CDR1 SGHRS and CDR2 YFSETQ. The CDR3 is CASSEGLAVSTDTQYF. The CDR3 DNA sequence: TGCGCCAGCAGCGAGGGACTAGCGGTGAGCACAGATACGCAGTATTTT.

The CDR3: CAWTQGYGQPQHF. The CDR3 bases are TGTGCCTGGACACAGGGATATGGTCAGCCCCAGCATTTT. The chain couples TRBV30 to TRBJ1-5, with D possibly TRBD1 on 6 matching bases. The CDR3 totals 13 residues. Per germline, CDR1 GTSNPN and CDR2 SVGIG (reference sequence). Trimming shortened V by 4 bases and J by 6 bases, and 13 bases separated the two germline ends.

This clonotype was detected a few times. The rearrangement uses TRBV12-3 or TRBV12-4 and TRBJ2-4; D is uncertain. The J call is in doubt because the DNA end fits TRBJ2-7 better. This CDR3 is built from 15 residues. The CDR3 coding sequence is TGTGCCAGCAGTTTTGCGAACCGGGCCAAAGCCGAGCAGTACTTC. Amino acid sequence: CASSFANRAKAEQYF.

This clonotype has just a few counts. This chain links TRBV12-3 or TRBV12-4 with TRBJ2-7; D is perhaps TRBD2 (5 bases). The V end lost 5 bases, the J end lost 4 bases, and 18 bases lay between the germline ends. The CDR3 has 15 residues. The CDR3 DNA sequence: TGTGCCAGCAGTCCGCATGGGGAGCAAACATACGAGCAGTACTTC. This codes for CASSPHGEQTYEQYF.

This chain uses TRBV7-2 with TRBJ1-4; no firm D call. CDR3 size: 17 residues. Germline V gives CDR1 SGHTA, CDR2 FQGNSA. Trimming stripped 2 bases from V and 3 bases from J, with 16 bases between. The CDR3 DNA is TGTGCCAGCAGCTTAAACGGACCGTCTGCGGCTAATGAAAAACTGTTTTTT. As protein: CASSLNGPSAANEKLFF. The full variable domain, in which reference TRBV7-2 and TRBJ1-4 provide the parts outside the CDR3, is GAGVSQSPSNKVTEKGKDVELRCDPISGHTALYWYRQSLGQGLEFLIYFQGNSAPDKSGLPSDRFSAERTGGSVSTLTIQRTQQEDSAVYLCASSLNGPSAANEKLFFGSGTQLSVL.

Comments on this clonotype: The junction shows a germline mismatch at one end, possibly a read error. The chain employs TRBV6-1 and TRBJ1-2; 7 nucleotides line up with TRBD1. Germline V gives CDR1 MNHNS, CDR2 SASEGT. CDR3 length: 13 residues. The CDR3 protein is CASSETGVYGYTF. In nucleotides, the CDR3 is TGTGCCAGCAGTGAAACAGGGGTCTATGGCTACACCTTT.

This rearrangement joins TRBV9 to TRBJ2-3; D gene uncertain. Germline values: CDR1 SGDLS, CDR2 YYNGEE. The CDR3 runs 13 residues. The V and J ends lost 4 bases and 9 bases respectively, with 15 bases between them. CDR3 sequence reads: CASSPHSPGTQYF. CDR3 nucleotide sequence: TGTGCCAGCAGCCCGCACTCCCCCGGGACGCAGTATTTT.

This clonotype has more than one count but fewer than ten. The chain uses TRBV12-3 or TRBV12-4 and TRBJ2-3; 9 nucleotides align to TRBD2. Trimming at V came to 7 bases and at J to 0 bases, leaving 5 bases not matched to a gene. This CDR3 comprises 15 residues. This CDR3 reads CASTDLAGSTDTQYF. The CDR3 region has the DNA TGTGCCAGCACCGATCTAGCGGGAAGCACAGATACGCAGTATTTT.

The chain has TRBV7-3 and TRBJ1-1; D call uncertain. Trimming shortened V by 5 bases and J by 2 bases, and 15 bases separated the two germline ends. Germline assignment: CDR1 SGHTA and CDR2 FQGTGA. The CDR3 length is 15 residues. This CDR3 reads CASSPRVGPNTEAFF. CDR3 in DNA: TGTGCCAGCAGCCCCCGAGTGGGCCCAAACACTGAAGCTTTCTTT.

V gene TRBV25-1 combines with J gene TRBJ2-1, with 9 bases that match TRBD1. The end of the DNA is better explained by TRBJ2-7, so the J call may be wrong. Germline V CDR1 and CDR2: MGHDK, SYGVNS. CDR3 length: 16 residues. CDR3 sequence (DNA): TGTGCCAGCAGTGACCACAGGGGGCGAGGTGATGATGAGCAGTACTTC. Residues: CASSDHRGRGDDEQYF.

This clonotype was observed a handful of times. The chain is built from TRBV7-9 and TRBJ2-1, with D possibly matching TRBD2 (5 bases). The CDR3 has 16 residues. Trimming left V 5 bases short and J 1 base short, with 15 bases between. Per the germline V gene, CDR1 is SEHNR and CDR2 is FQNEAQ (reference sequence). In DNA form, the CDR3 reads TGTGCCAGCAGCACCCCCCTAGGACTGTCCTACAATGAGCAGTTCTTC. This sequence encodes CASSTPLGLSYNEQFF.

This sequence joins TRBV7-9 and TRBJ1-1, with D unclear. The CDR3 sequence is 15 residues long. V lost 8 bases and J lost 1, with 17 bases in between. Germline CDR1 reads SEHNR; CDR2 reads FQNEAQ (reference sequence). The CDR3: CASSGVTVSNTEAFF. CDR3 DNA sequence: TGTGCCAGCTCGGGAGTCACCGTCTCGAACACTGAAGCTTTCTTT.

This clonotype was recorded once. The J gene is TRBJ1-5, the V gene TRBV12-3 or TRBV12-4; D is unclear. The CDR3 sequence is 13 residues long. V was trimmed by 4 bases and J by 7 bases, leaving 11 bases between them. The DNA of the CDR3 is TGTGCCAGCAGTTCTGGGTTTAGCCAGCCCCAGCATTTT. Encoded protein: CASSSGFSQPQHF.

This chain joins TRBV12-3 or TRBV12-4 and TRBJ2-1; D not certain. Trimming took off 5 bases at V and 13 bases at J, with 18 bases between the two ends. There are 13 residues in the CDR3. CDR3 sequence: CASSPLVRETQFF. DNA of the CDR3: TGTGCCAGCAGTCCTCTCGTTAGAGAGACCCAGTTCTTC.

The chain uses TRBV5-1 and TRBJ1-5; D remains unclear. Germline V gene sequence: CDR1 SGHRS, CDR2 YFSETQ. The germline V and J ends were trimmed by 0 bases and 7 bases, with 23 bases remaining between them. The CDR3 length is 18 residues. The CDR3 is CASSLARRKLFMKQPQHF. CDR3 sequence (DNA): TGCGCCAGCAGCTTGGCCCGACGAAAATTGTTTATGAAGCAGCCCCAGCATTTT.

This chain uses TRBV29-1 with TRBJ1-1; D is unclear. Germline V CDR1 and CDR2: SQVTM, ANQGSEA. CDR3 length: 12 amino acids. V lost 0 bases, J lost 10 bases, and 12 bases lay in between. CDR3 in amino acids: CSVEDPGRRAFF. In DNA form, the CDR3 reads TGCAGCGTTGAAGATCCCGGGCGGCGAGCTTTCTTT.

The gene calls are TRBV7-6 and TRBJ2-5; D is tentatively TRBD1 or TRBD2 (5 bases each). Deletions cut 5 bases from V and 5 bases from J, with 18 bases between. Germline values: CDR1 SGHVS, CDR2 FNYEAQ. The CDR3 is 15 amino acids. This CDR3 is CASSPVGTTRETQYF. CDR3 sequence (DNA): TGTGCCAGCAGCCCGGTTGGGACGACGCGGGAGACCCAGTACTTC.

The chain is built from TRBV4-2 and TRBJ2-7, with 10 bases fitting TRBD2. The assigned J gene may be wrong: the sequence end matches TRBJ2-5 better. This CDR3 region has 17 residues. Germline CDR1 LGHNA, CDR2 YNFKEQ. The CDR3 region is CASSQEPSGGARETQYF. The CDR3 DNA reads TGTGCCAGCAGCCAAGAACCCAGCGGGGGGGCTAGGGAGACCCAGTACTTC.

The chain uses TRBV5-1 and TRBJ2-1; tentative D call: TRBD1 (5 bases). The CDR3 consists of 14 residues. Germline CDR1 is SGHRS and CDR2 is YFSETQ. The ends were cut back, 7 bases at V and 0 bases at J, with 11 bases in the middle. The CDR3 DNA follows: TGCGCCAGCGGACATACGAGCTCCTACAATGAGCAGTTCTTC. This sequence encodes CASGHTSSYNEQFF. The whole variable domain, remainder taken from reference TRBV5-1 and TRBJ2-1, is KAGVTQTPRYLIKTRGQQVTLSCSPISGHRSVSWYQQTPGQGLQFLFEYFSETQRNKGNFPGRFSGRQFSNSRSEMNVSTLELGDSALYLCASGHTSSYNEQFFGPGTRLTVL.

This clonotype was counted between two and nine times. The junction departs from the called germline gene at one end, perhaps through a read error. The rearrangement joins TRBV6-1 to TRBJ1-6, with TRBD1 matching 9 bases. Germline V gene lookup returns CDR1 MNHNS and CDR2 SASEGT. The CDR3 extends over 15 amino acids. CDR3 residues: CASSEAQGAAEPLHF. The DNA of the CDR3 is TGTGCCAGCAGCGAAGCACAGGGGGCCGCTGAACCCCTCCACTTT.

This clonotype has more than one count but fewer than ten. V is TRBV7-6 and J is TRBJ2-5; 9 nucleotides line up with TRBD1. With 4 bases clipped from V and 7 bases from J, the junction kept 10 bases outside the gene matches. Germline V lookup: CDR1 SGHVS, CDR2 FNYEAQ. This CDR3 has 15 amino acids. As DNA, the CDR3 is TGTGCCAGCAGCTCCTACCGGGACAGGGTAGGGACCCAGTACTTC. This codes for CASSSYRDRVGTQYF.

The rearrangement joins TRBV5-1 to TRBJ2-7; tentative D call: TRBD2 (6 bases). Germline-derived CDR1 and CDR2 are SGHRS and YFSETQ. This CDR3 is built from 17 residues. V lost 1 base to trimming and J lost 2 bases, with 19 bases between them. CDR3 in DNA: TGCGCCAGCAGCTTGCCACTCAAGGGCGGGGACCCCTACGAGCAGTACTTC. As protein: CASSLPLKGGDPYEQYF.